This T cell receptor (beta chain) stems from a study of regulatory T cells in long-lasting Graves disease. Library construction for TCR beta used iRepertoire HTBI primers and Arm-PCR of CDR3 regions. Each CDR3 protein gets one entry after TCRdb re-called the multiplex PCR reads with MiXCR. The table includes hundreds of thousands of distinct CDR3 sequences, about 16% detected once. A word on this clonotype: Sequence at one end of the junction differs from germline and may be a read error.

The CDR3 contains 15 residues. Germline-derived CDR1 and CDR2 are SGHAT and FQNNGV. Noted time point: newly diagnosed GD, antithyroid drugs for less than 3 months. Following extraction of RNA from PBMCs, that RNA was used to make the TCR library. These data were also reused for a study on T cells in Graves' hyperthyroidism and ophthalmopathy.

The sequence came from a woman aged 30 to 39 with Graves disease. Material: peripheral blood mononuclear cells (PBMCs), obtained at new diagnosis, from a patient treated with antithyroid drugs. The chain is built from TRBV11-2 and TRBJ1-6; D remains ambiguous. For the CDR3, the DNA is TGTGCCAGCAGCTTTCCAGGACTCCATAATTCACCCTTCCACTTT. It encodes CASSFPGLHNSPFHF.